Below are 23 T cell receptor beta chains sequenced from a single sample in a study of T cell responses to AZD1222 COVID-19 vaccine. Sequencing was performed with immunoSEQ multiplex PCR; in TCRdb, only in-frame clones are kept and a portion is missing. The sample has more than 150,000 clones; 94% are singletons. The specimen comprised peripheral blood, sampled 28 days after the second AZD1222 dose. Receptors originate from an adult who received the AZD1222 COVID-19 vaccine.

The chain uses TRBV28 and TRBJ1-4; TRBD1 agrees at 7 bases. The CDR3 runs to 19 residues. V shed 5 bases and J 1 base; nucleotides not matched to a gene: 16. Germline V CDR1 and CDR2: MDHEN, SYDVKM. The CDR3 here is CASSPPPYWTGETNEKLFF. CDR3 nucleotide sequence: TGTGCCAGCAGTCCCCCTCCTTATTGGACAGGTGAAACTAATGAAAAACTGTTTTTT.

The chain has TRBV6-5 and TRBJ1-1; TRBD1 matches at 7 bases. This CDR3 comprises 13 residues. The V and J ends lost 4 bases and 6 bases, in that order; junction bases with no gene match: 5. Germline assignment: CDR1 MNHEY and CDR2 SVGAGI. CDR3 coding DNA: TGTGCCAGCAGTTCTCGGGACAGCTCTGAAGCTTTCTTT. Residues: CASSSRDSSEAFF.

This chain links TRBV4-1 with TRBJ1-1, with D unresolved. Germline loops: CDR1 MGHRA, CDR2 YSYEKL. The ends were cut back, 3 bases at V and 3 bases at J, with 14 bases in the middle. The CDR3 has 15 residues. The CDR3 DNA is TGCGCCAGCAGCCATCCTATTATTCGGGACACTGAAGCTTTCTTT. Residues: CASSHPIIRDTEAFF.

CDR3 DNA: TGTGCCAGCAGCGAGAGGGGGCTGAACACTGAAGCTTTCTTT. It specifies CASSERGLNTEAFF. V gene TRBV6-5 combines with J gene TRBJ1-1; 7 positions match TRBD1. CDR3 size: 14 residues. CDR1 and CDR2 from the germline V gene are MNHEY and SVGAGI. V gave up 6 bases and J gave up 0 bases; unmatched junction bases: 4.

This clone was counted only a few times. The V and J genes are TRBV7-8 and TRBJ2-1; D may match TRBD1 or TRBD2 (5 bases each). The germline V gene has CDR1 SGHVS and CDR2 FQNEAQ. V gave up 5 bases and J gave up 7 bases, with 18 bases separating them. This CDR3 comprises 15 residues. The CDR3 protein is CASSRSLGVANEQFF. The CDR3 nucleotides read TGTGCCAGCAGCCGATCCCTGGGGGTAGCGAATGAGCAGTTCTTC.

For the CDR3, the DNA is TGTGCCAGCAGTTTATTACCGGGGAGTGAAAAACTGTTTTTT. Translating it yields CASSLLPGSEKLFF. The J gene is TRBJ1-4, the V gene TRBV27; D is unresolved. The CDR3 loop spans 14 amino acids. V lost 1 base and J lost 7, with 10 bases in between. Germline V gene lookup returns CDR1 MNHEY and CDR2 SMNVEV (reference sequence). Full variable domain (outside the CDR3, taken from reference TRBV27 and TRBJ1-4): EAQVTQNPRYLITVTGKKLTVTCSQNMNHEYMSWYRQDPGLGLRQIYYSMNVEVTDKGDVPEGYKVSRKEKRNFPLILESPSPNQTSLYFCASSLLPGSEKLFFGSGTQLSVL.

The chain is built from TRBV21-1 and TRBJ2-1; no DNA check was done on the table's D call, TRBD1. TRBV21-1 counts as a pseudogene. The CDR3 has 17 amino acids. The CDR3 sequence: CASSNKDRESQSHEQFF. The CDR3 DNA reads as TGTGCCAGCAGCAACAAGGACAGGGAGTCACAATCACATGAGCAGTTCTTC.

The V and J genes are TRBV18 and TRBJ1-2, with D possibly matching TRBD1 (5 bases). The V end lost 0 bases, the J end lost 8 bases, and 22 bases lay between the germline ends. The CDR3 has 17 amino acids. CDR1 is KGHSH and CDR2 is LQKENI in the germline V gene. CDR3: CASSPPFSAGRRMGYTF. The CDR3, as DNA: TGTGCCAGCTCACCACCGTTTTCAGCGGGACGGCGAATGGGCTACACCTTC.

This rearrangement joins TRBV7-9 to TRBJ1-2; D might be TRBD1 (5 bases). The CDR3 is 15 residues long. CDR1 SEHNR and CDR2 FQNEAQ come from the germline V gene (reference sequence). V lost 3 bases, J lost 6 bases, and 17 bases lay in between. CDR3: CASSLGGARADGYTF. The CDR3 DNA is TGTGCCAGCAGCTTGGGGGGAGCACGGGCCGATGGCTACACCTTC.

The gene calls are TRBV7-2 and TRBJ1-1, with D maybe TRBD1 (6 bases). The length of the CDR3 is 12 residues. Trimming took 6 bases from V and 1 from J, leaving 6 bases between them. Germline V gene sequence: CDR1 SGHTA, CDR2 FQGNSA. CDR3 residues: CASRTGNTEAFF. The CDR3 DNA sequence: TGTGCCAGCAGGACAGGGAACACTGAAGCTTTCTTT.

The chain carries TRBV14 and TRBJ2-1; the D gene is possibly TRBD1 (5 bases). The CDR3 extends over 16 amino acids. Per germline, CDR1 SGHDN and CDR2 FVKESK. Trimming stripped 1 base from V and 8 bases from J, with 18 bases between. CDR3 sequence (DNA): TGTGCCAGCAGCCAAGGGGGCCCGGGCAGGGTCTATGAGCAGTTCTTC. This sequence encodes CASSQGGPGRVYEQFF. Drawing the rest from reference TRBV14 and TRBJ2-1, the complete variable domain is EAGVTQFPSHSVIEKGQTVTLRCDPISGHDNLYWYRRVMGKEIKFLLHFVKESKQDESGMPNNRFLAERTGGTYSTLKVQPAELEDSGVYFCASSQGGPGRVYEQFFGPGTRLTVL.

V is TRBV3-1 (or the pseudogene TRBV3-2) and J is TRBJ1-1; no firm D call. The CDR3 totals 14 residues. CDR1 is LGHDT and CDR2 is YNNKEL in the germline V gene (reference sequence). V shed 4 bases and J shed 4 bases, with 13 bases lying between them. In nucleotides, the CDR3 is TGTGCCAGCAGCCCAGAATTGTCGGGCACTGAAGCTTTCTTT. Amino acid sequence: CASSPELSGTEAFF.

The V call is TRBV19, the J call TRBJ2-3; 7 bases are shared with TRBD1. CDR3 length: 13 amino acids. V dropped 6 bases and J dropped 4; count of bases not matched to a gene: 4. Looked up from germline, CDR1 is LNHDA and CDR2 is SQIVND (reference sequence). CDR3 loop: CASRHTGADTQYF. CDR3 bases: TGTGCCAGTAGGCACACAGGGGCAGATACGCAGTATTTT.

The rearrangement uses TRBV11-3 and TRBJ1-1; D is unresolved. Trimming pared 2 bases from V and 1 base from J, leaving 8 bases between. Germline lookup yields CDR1 SGHNT and CDR2 YENEEA. The CDR3 runs 14 residues. Here the CDR3 DNA reads TGTGCCAGCAGCTTACAGGCAACGAACACTGAAGCTTTCTTT. This encodes CASSLQATNTEAFF.

The rearrangement uses TRBV15 and TRBJ1-2; D is uncertain. Between the trimmed V and J ends, which lost 3 bases and 5 bases, there was a span of 13 bases. This CDR3 contains 14 residues. Germline V gene sequence: CDR1 LNHNV, CDR2 YYDKDF (reference sequence). The CDR3 is CATSRKVLGYGYTF. Here the CDR3 DNA reads TGTGCCACCAGCAGGAAGGTTTTGGGGTATGGCTACACCTTC.

The chain joins TRBV10-3 to TRBJ2-3, with a possible D match to TRBD2 (5 bases). Germline V gene lookup returns CDR1 ENHRY and CDR2 SYGVKD. The CDR3 spans 12 residues. Trimming shortened V by 11 bases and J by 4 bases, and 13 bases separated the two germline ends. CDR3 bases: TGTGCCTCCCTTGATAGCGCAGATACGCAGTATTTT. Translation: CASLDSADTQYF.

This chain uses TRBV19 with TRBJ1-1; D might be TRBD1 (6 bases). V was pared by 7 bases and J by 5 bases, with 11 bases between. The V gene's germline CDR1 is LNHDA and CDR2 SQIVND (reference sequence). The CDR3 covers 12 residues. The CDR3 DNA is TGTGCCAGTATCAGGGGATATACTGAAGCTTTCTTT. This sequence encodes CASIRGYTEAFF.

The chain couples TRBV18 to TRBJ1-2; a weak D match, TRBD1 (6 bases). The CDR3 loop spans 13 amino acids. CDR1 is KGHSH and CDR2 is LQKENI in the germline V gene. Trimming took 3 bases from V and 8 from J, leaving 13 bases between them. This CDR3 is CASSPRGPEGYTF. The CDR3 nucleotides are TGTGCCAGCTCACCTCGGGGGCCGGAAGGCTACACCTTC.

The table lists this clone with a count of one. The V call is TRBV7-8, the J call TRBJ1-2, with D maybe TRBD1 (6 bases). V gave up 1 base and J gave up 8 bases, with 11 bases separating them. Germline-derived CDR1 and CDR2 are SGHVS and FQNEAQ. The CDR3 is 13 residues long. The DNA for the CDR3 is TGTGCCAGCAGCTTAGGGCAGGGGAAGGGCTACACCTTC. Translation: CASSLGQGKGYTF.

The V gene is TRBV5-6, the J gene TRBJ2-4; D ambiguous. CDR3 size: 16 residues. The V gene's germline CDR1 is SGHDT and CDR2 YYEEEE. Trimming took 4 bases from V and 0 from J, leaving 14 bases between them. This chain's CDR3 is CASSAWTDLAKNIQYF. The CDR3 DNA is TGTGCCAGCAGCGCCTGGACCGATCTAGCCAAAAACATTCAGTACTTC.

CDR3 amino acids: CASSARTGATQYF. In nucleotides, the CDR3 is TGTGCCAGCAGTGCACGGACAGGTGCGACCCAGTACTTC. V gene TRBV27 combines with J gene TRBJ2-5; 7 bases map to TRBD1. The CDR3 length is 13 residues. Trimming took 5 bases from V and 7 from J; bases not matched to a gene: 7. Germline V gene lookup returns CDR1 MNHEY and CDR2 SMNVEV (reference sequence).

The CDR3 DNA reads as TGCGCCAGCAGCCAAGTTGGGGCAGGGGGAGAGCAGTACTTC. It translates to CASSQVGAGGEQYF. The chain links TRBV4-1 to TRBJ2-7; TRBD1 aligns across 7 bases. This CDR3 is built from 14 residues. J lost 7 bases, V lost 1 base, and 7 bases had no gene match. Germline assignment: CDR1 MGHRA and CDR2 YSYEKL.

The chain uses TRBV11-2 and TRBJ2-7; D is unresolved. The CDR3 covers 11 residues. Trimming took 2 bases from V and 5 from J, leaving 4 bases between them. Germline assignment: CDR1 SGHAT and CDR2 FQNNGV. Written as DNA, the CDR3 is TGTGCCAGCAGCTTAACTGACGAGCAGTACTTC. This sequence encodes CASSLTDEQYF. The full variable domain, with the rest looked up from reference TRBV11-2 and TRBJ2-7, is EAGVAQSPRYKIIEKRQSVAFWCNPISGHATLYWYQQILGQGPKLLIQFQNNGVVDDSQLPKDRFSAERLKGVDSTLKIQPAKLEDSAVYLCASSLTDEQYFGPGTRLTVT.